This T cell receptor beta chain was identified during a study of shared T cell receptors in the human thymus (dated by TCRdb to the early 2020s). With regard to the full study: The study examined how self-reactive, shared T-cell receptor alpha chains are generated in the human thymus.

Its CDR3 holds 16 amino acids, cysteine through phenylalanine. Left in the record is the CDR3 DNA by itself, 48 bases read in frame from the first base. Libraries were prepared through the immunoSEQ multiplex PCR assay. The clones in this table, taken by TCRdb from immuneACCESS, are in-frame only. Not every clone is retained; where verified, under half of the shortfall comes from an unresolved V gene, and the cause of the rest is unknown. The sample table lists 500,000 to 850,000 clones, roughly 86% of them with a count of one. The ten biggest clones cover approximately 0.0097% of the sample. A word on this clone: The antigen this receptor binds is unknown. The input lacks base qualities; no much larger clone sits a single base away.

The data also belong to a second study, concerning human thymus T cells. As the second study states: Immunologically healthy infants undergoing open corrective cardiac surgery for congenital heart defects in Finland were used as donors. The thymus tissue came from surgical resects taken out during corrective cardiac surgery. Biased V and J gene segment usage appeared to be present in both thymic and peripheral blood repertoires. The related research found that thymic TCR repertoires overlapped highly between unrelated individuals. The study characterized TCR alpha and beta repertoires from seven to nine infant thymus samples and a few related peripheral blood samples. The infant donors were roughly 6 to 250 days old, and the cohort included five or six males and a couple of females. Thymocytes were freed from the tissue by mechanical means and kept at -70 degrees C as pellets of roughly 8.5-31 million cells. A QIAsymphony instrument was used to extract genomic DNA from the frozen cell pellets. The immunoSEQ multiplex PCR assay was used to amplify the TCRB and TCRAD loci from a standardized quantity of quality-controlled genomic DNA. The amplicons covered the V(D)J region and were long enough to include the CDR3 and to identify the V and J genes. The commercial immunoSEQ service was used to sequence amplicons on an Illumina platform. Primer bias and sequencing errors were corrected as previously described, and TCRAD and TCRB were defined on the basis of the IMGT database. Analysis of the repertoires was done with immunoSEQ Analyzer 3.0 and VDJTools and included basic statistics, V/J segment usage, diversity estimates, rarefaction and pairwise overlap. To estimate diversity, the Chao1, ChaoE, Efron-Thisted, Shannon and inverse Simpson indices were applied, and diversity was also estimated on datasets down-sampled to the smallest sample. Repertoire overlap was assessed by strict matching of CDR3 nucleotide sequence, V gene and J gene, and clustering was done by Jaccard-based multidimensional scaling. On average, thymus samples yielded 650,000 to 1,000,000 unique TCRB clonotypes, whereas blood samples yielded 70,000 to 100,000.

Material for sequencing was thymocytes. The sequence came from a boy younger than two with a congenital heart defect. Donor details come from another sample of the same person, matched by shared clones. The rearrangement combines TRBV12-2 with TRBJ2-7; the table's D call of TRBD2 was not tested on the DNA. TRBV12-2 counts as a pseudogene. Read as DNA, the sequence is TGTGCAAGTCGCTTTAGACCGGGTCAACGCTCCTACGAGCAGTACTTC. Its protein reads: CASRFRPGQRSYEQYF.